This TCR beta chain originates from a study of neurological immune-mediated disorders. One entry per CDR3 protein results from TCRdb running MiXCR on the 5' RACE reads. The sample includes about 21,000 distinct CDR3 sequences, 6.2% of them seen just once. This clonotype was counted at least ten times. CDR1 SGDLS and CDR2 YYNGEE come from the germline V gene. V lost 3 bases, J lost 6 bases, and 12 bases stayed unmatched. There are 16 residues in the CDR3. The controls, all healthy individuals, were blood bank volunteers in Maryland, USA. The chain combines TRBV9 with TRBJ2-7; 10 nucleotides line up with TRBD2. Sequencing was done on a sample of CD8+ T cells from blood. The source of this sequence is a man younger than 35 in good health. This CDR3 reads CASSASLLAGSTEQYF. In DNA, the CDR3 is TGTGCCAGCAGCGCTTCTCTACTAGCGGGGTCCACCGAGCAGTACTTC.